The 15 T cell receptor beta chains given below trace back to one sample, sequenced in a study of cytomegalovirus exposure and HLA in healthy donors (dated by TCRdb to about 2017). Libraries were constructed by the immunoSEQ multiplex PCR assay. For the multiplex PCR, a mixture combining 60 forward primers for TCR Vbeta segments and 13 reverse primers for TCR Jbeta segments was used. TCRdb took over this immuneACCESS table, retaining in-frame rearrangements with V and J assigned. Such tables are incomplete; in checked studies, under half of the missing clones stem from an unresolved V gene, and the remainder is unexplained. This sample comprises about 210,000 clones, almost 80% of them detected only once. 1.8% of the sample is held by the ten biggest clonotypes. The specimen was PBMCs. The origin of the receptors is a male donor in good health and CMV-seronegative.

This sequence joins TRBV5-1 and TRBJ1-3; D not certain. The CDR3 consists of 14 residues. The germline V and J ends were trimmed by 4 bases and 1 base, with 9 bases remaining between them. Germline V gives CDR1 SGHRS, CDR2 YFSETQ. For the CDR3, the DNA is TGCGCCAGCAGCCCCGGAGGGTCTGGAAACACCATATATTTT. Protein sequence: CASSPGGSGNTIYF.

This chain joins TRBV27 and TRBJ2-1; D is perhaps TRBD2 (5 bases). CDR1 and CDR2 from the germline V gene are MNHEY and SMNVEV (reference sequence). V dropped 5 bases and J dropped 6 bases, with 11 bases sitting between them. The CDR3 runs to 13 residues. CDR3 coding DNA: TGTGCCAGCAGTCCGGGGTATAGCAATGAGCAGTTCTTC. Protein sequence: CASSPGYSNEQFF.

The chain joins TRBV15 to TRBJ1-1; D is perhaps TRBD1 (6 bases). CDR3 size: 14 residues. V was clipped by 1 base and J by 4 bases, with 10 bases between them. The germline gives CDR1 LNHNV, CDR2 YYDKDF (reference sequence). The CDR3 loop reads CATSRAQGITEAFF. CDR3 in DNA: TGTGCCACCAGCAGAGCCCAGGGGATCACTGAAGCTTTCTTT.

CDR3 region: CASSQDRPKNIQYF. The CDR3 DNA follows: TGCGCCAGCAGCCAGGACAGGCCGAAAAACATTCAGTACTTC. The genes are TRBV4-1 and TRBJ2-4; TRBD1 matches at 7 bases. This CDR3 contains 14 residues. Trimming removed 3 bases from V and 4 bases from J; junction bases left unmatched: 3. Germline CDR1 MGHRA, CDR2 YSYEKL.

The chain joins TRBV19 to TRBJ1-1, with 8 bases fitting TRBD1. CDR1 LNHDA and CDR2 SQIVND come from the germline V gene (reference sequence). V lost 4 bases to trimming and J lost 6 bases; unmatched junction nucleotides: 13. CDR3 length: 16 amino acids. The CDR3 protein is CASSTQRTGQTSEAFF. The CDR3 coding sequence is TGTGCCAGTAGTACTCAGCGGACAGGGCAGACGTCTGAAGCTTTCTTT.

V gene TRBV6-1 combines with J gene TRBJ2-4; TRBD1 aligns across 7 bases. CDR3 length equals 16 residues. The ends lost 4 bases at V and 0 bases at J; junction bases unmatched: 6. CDR1 is MNHNS, CDR2 SASEGT, per germline. DNA for the CDR3: TGTGCCAGCAGTGGCCGGGACAGACTAGCCAAAAACATTCAGTACTTC. It is translated as CASSGRDRLAKNIQYF.

The chain carries TRBV7-3 and TRBJ1-2, with 7 bases identical to TRBD1. Per the germline V gene, CDR1 is SGHTA and CDR2 is FQGTGA. Trimming at V came to 4 bases and at J to 6 bases, leaving 8 bases not matched to a gene. This CDR3 has 14 residues. The CDR3 region is CASSSAGQDHGYTF. Written as DNA, the CDR3 is TGTGCCAGCAGCTCCGCTGGACAGGACCATGGCTACACCTTC.

The rearrangement uses TRBV7-8 and TRBJ1-5, with TRBD1 as a possible D gene (6 bases). Trimming took 3 bases from V and 1 from J, leaving 13 bases between them. The CDR3 contains 16 residues. Germline V gene data show CDR1 as SGHVS and CDR2 as FQNEAQ. The CDR3 spells CASSFLQGDSNQPQHF. In DNA form, the CDR3 reads TGTGCCAGCAGCTTCCTACAGGGTGACAGCAATCAGCCCCAGCATTTT.

The chain is built from TRBV29-1 and TRBJ2-1; D gene uncertain. There are 14 residues in the CDR3. Per germline, CDR1 SQVTM and CDR2 ANQGSEA. V gave up 6 bases and J gave up 0 bases, with 12 bases separating them. The CDR3 region is CSVALTTSYNEQFF. The CDR3 DNA is TGCAGCGTCGCACTTACTACCTCCTACAATGAGCAGTTCTTC.

V and J are TRBV7-9 and TRBJ2-1; D unclear. Trimming removed 5 bases at V and 2 bases at J, with 4 bases between. The CDR3 contains 12 residues. Germline CDR1 is SEHNR and CDR2 is FQNEAQ (reference sequence). CDR3 region: CASSPAYNEQFF. The CDR3 bases are TGTGCCAGCAGCCCCGCCTACAATGAGCAGTTCTTC. The full variable domain, with the rest looked up from reference TRBV7-9 and TRBJ2-1, is DTGVSQNPRHKITKRGQNVTFRCDPISEHNRLYWYRQTLGQGPEFLTYFQNEAQLEKSRLLSDRFSAERPKGSFSTLEIQRTEQGDSAMYLCASSPAYNEQFFGPGTRLTVL.

The chain links TRBV13 to TRBJ2-5, with a possible D match to TRBD1 (5 bases). The V gene lost 0 bases and the J gene lost 2 bases, with 7 bases spanning the gap. Germline loops: CDR1 PRHDT, CDR2 FYEKMQ (reference sequence). This CDR3 contains 14 residues. The CDR3 sequence: CASSLGGVQETQYF. The CDR3 nucleotides read TGTGCCAGCAGCTTAGGAGGGGTACAAGAGACCCAGTACTTC.

The genes are TRBV18 and TRBJ1-4; D unresolved. In germline, CDR1 is KGHSH, CDR2 LQKENI. The CDR3 is made up of 13 amino acids. With 6 bases removed from V and 14 bases from J, the gap between germline ends came to 19 bases. The DNA of the CDR3 is TGTGCCAGCTCTCTCGGCGGGAGGAATTGGCTGTTTTTT. It yields the protein CASSLGGRNWLFF.

This rearrangement joins TRBV5-1 to TRBJ2-6, with 7 positions matching TRBD2. The CDR3 extends over 15 amino acids. The ends lost 3 bases at V and 2 bases at J; junction bases unmatched: 2. Germline loops: CDR1 SGHRS, CDR2 YFSETQ. CDR3 region: CASSWGGAGANVLTF. CDR3 in DNA: TGCGCCAGCAGCTGGGGGGGGGCTGGGGCCAACGTCCTGACTTTC. The variable domain in full, completed from reference TRBV5-1 and TRBJ2-6, reads KAGVTQTPRYLIKTRGQQVTLSCSPISGHRSVSWYQQTPGQGLQFLFEYFSETQRNKGNFPGRFSGRQFSNSRSEMNVSTLELGDSALYLCASSWGGAGANVLTFGAGSRLTVL.

The rearrangement links TRBV29-1 to TRBJ1-2; D call uncertain. This CDR3 contains 9 residues. The V end lost 3 bases, the J end lost 7 bases, and 3 bases lay between the germline ends. The germline CDR1 and CDR2 sequences are SQVTM and ANQGSEA. The DNA for the CDR3 is TGCAGCGTTGACTCTGGCTACACCTTC. As protein: CSVDSGYTF.

The gene calls are TRBV18 and TRBJ1-3; TRBD1 aligns across 7 bases. Trimming at V came to 5 bases and at J to 4 bases, leaving 2 bases not matched to a gene. Germline-derived CDR1 and CDR2 are KGHSH and LQKENI. This CDR3 contains 13 residues. The CDR3 spells CASSDRVGNTIYF. DNA of the CDR3: TGTGCCAGCTCAGACAGGGTCGGAAACACCATATATTTT.